These 21 T cell receptor beta chains originate from one sample sequenced in a study of cytomegalovirus exposure and HLA in healthy donors. Primers for the PCR totalled 60 Vbeta and 13 Jbeta. Libraries were prepared by immunoSEQ multiplex PCR; TCRdb keeps only in-frame clonotypes and omits some of them. This sample carries approximately 140,000 clones, with approximately 1.5% going to the ten biggest clones. The sequenced material came from PBMCs. Receptors were obtained from a woman between 40 and 55 years old in good health and CMV-seronegative.

The rearrangement joins TRBV6-5 to TRBJ1-5, with D maybe TRBD1 (5 bases). Germline V gives CDR1 MNHEY, CDR2 SVGAGI. V gave up 7 bases and J gave up 4 bases, with 8 bases separating them. The CDR3 spans 12 residues. In nucleotides, the CDR3 is TGTGCCAGCAAAACAGGTAATCAGCCCCAGCATTTT. Translating it yields CASKTGNQPQHF.

The chain uses TRBV5-6 and TRBJ2-7, with TRBD1 identical over 7 bases. With V trimmed by 1 base and J by 0 bases, 4 bases remained unmatched. CDR3 length: 15 residues. The germline V gene encodes CDR1 SGHDT and CDR2 YYEEEE. CDR3 bases: TGTGCCAGCAGCTTGAATCCAGGGGGCTCCTACGAGCAGTACTTC. This sequence encodes CASSLNPGGSYEQYF.

Worth noting for this clone: Other DNA sequences in this specimen translate into the identical CDR3. The V call is TRBV4-3, the J call TRBJ1-1; 8 bases align to TRBD1. Germline loops: CDR1 LGHNA, CDR2 YSLEER. V trimming: 7 bases; J trimming: 4 bases; junction bases outside the gene matches: 8. The CDR3 runs to 14 residues. The CDR3 reads CASKYGTGSTEAFF. The CDR3 DNA sequence: TGCGCCAGCAAATACGGGACAGGCTCCACTGAAGCTTTCTTT.

The chain couples TRBV4-2 to TRBJ2-3; D unresolved. The V end lost 1 base, the J end lost 2 bases, and 10 bases lay between the germline ends. The CDR3 is made up of 15 amino acids. CDR1 is LGHNA and CDR2 is YNFKEQ in the germline V gene. CDR3 sequence: CASSQVTSYTDTQYF. In DNA form, the CDR3 reads TGTGCCAGCAGCCAAGTTACAAGTTACACAGATACGCAGTATTTT.

The rearrangement uses TRBV7-9 and TRBJ2-7; D perhaps matches TRBD2 (7 bases). The CDR3 sequence is 15 residues long. The ends were cut back, 5 bases at V and 3 bases at J, with 17 bases in the middle. Germline V gene data show CDR1 as SEHNR and CDR2 as FQNEAQ (reference sequence). CDR3 coding DNA: TGTGCCAGCAGCGGGGGGGCGGACAACTACTACGAGCAGTACTTC. Its translation: CASSGGADNYYEQYF.

The chain is built from TRBV9 and TRBJ1-4, with TRBD1 matching over 8 bases. This CDR3 spans 15 amino acids. Germline trimming cut 2 bases from V and 8 bases from J; bases unmatched to any gene: 8. From germline, CDR1 is SGDLS and CDR2 YYNGEE. The CDR3: CASSVLQGAGEKLFF. CDR3 in DNA: TGTGCCAGCAGCGTCCTTCAGGGGGCGGGGGAAAAACTGTTTTTT.

The CDR3 region has the DNA TGTGCCAGTAGTACGCGACAGTATTCCTACGAGCAGTACTTC. It codes for CASSTRQYSYEQYF. This chain joins TRBV19 and TRBJ2-7, with D tentatively TRBD1 (5 bases). The CDR3 contains 14 residues. Germline V lookup: CDR1 LNHDA, CDR2 SQIVND (reference sequence). V shed 4 bases and J shed 1 base, with 11 bases lying between them.

The genes are TRBV9 and TRBJ1-2; 10 bases map to TRBD1. The V gene's germline CDR1 is SGDLS and CDR2 YYNGEE. J lost 8 bases, V lost 3 bases, and 4 bases had no gene match. The CDR3 consists of 13 residues. The CDR3 DNA follows: TGTGCCAGCAGCGGACAGGGGGCGGAAGGCTACACCTTC. Protein: CASSGQGAEGYTF.

The chain carries TRBV4-3 and TRBJ2-3; 16 nucleotides line up with TRBD2. Trimming took 2 bases from V and 5 from J; bases not matched to a gene: 13. Germline V lookup: CDR1 LGHNA, CDR2 YSLEER. The CDR3 extends over 20 amino acids. The CDR3 coding sequence is TGCGCCAGCAGCCAATCCGGAAGGGGACTAGCGGGGGGGCCGAAAGATACGCAGTATTTT. Translated, it gives CASSQSGRGLAGGPKDTQYF.

The chain has TRBV12-5 and TRBJ2-6; no clear D gene. CDR3 length: 15 residues. Germline V gene data show CDR1 as LGHNT and CDR2 as FRNRAP. The V and J ends lost 4 bases and 1 base respectively, with 8 bases between them. CDR3 loop: CASGYGDSGANVLTF. DNA of the CDR3: TGTGCTAGTGGTTACGGAGATTCTGGGGCCAACGTCCTGACTTTC. The complete variable domain, with remaining parts taken from reference TRBV12-5 and TRBJ2-6, reads DARVTQTPRHKVTEMGQEVTMRCQPILGHNTVFWYRQTMMQGLELLAYFRNRAPLDDSGMPKDRFSAEMPDATLATLKIQPSEPRDSAVYFCASGYGDSGANVLTFGAGSRLTVL.

DNA for the CDR3: TGTGCCAGCAGCTCGATCCGGGACAGGGGGGTCGGGGAGCTGTTTTTT. Protein product: CASSSIRDRGVGELFF. J is TRBJ2-2 and V is TRBV5-4; 11 bases are shared with TRBD1. V shed 3 bases, J shed 7 bases, and the junction held 8 bases outside the gene matches. Germline V gives CDR1 SGHNT, CDR2 YYREEE (reference sequence). The CDR3 length is 16 residues.

The rearrangement links TRBV5-1 to TRBJ1-1; the match to TRBD1 covers 7 bases. The CDR3 is 16 residues long. Unmatched junction bases numbered 9, after V lost 2 bases and J lost 2 bases. Germline V gene sequence: CDR1 SGHRS, CDR2 YFSETQ. DNA for the CDR3: TGCGCCAGCAGCTTCGACAGGGAAAGAACCAACACTGAAGCTTTCTTT. As protein: CASSFDRERTNTEAFF.

The genes are TRBV9 and TRBJ1-1; D is perhaps TRBD1 (5 bases). Trimming removed 1 base from V and 1 base from J, with 8 bases in between. This CDR3 has 14 residues. The germline gives CDR1 SGDLS, CDR2 YYNGEE. As DNA, the CDR3 is TGTGCCAGCAGCGTACAGGGCCCGAACACTGAAGCTTTCTTT. Translating gives CASSVQGPNTEAFF.

The chain has TRBV5-1 and TRBJ1-2; TRBD1 is a possible D gene (5 bases). The CDR3 has 13 residues. Per the germline V gene, CDR1 is SGHRS and CDR2 is YFSETQ. The V and J ends lost 4 bases and 8 bases respectively, with 15 bases between them. CDR3 in DNA: TGCGCCAGCAGCGAGACAGATTTGGGCGGCTACACCTTC. Its protein product is CASSETDLGGYTF.

The chain carries TRBV19 and TRBJ1-2, with D possibly being TRBD1 (6 bases). Germline CDR1 is LNHDA and CDR2 is SQIVND (reference sequence). The CDR3 consists of 14 residues. V gave up 5 bases and J gave up 4 bases, with 14 bases separating them. CDR3 sequence reads: CASSSAGVGYGYTF. Here the CDR3 DNA reads TGTGCCAGTAGTTCAGCAGGGGTTGGCTATGGCTACACCTTC.

The V and J genes are TRBV25-1 and TRBJ1-6; D call uncertain. The length of the CDR3 is 15 residues. From germline, CDR1 is MGHDK and CDR2 SYGVNS. V was cut by 4 bases and J by 1 base, with 8 bases left in between. The CDR3 DNA is TGTGCCAGCAGTGTGCAGGAATCCTATAATTCACCCCTCCACTTT. Protein: CASSVQESYNSPLHF.

Details on this clone: This CDR3 is also generated by other DNA sequences in the sample. The rearrangement joins TRBV28 to TRBJ2-7; 9 bases agree with TRBD1. The V gene's germline CDR1 is MDHEN and CDR2 SYDVKM. The CDR3 totals 14 residues. In DNA form, the CDR3 reads TGTGCCAGCAGTTCGGGGGACAGGGCCCACGAGCAGTACGTT. It is translated as CASSSGDRAHEQYV.

The chain recombines TRBV11-1 with TRBJ2-1; a weak D match, TRBD2 (6 bases). Germline CDR1 is SGHAT and CDR2 is FQDESV (reference sequence). With 0 bases removed from V and 8 bases from J, the gap between germline ends came to 11 bases. This CDR3 is 14 amino acids long. CDR3: CASSLAGWGDEQFF. In DNA, the CDR3 is TGTGCCAGCAGCTTAGCGGGTTGGGGGGATGAGCAGTTCTTC.

The chain recombines TRBV7-9 with TRBJ2-6; no firm D call. The CDR3 loop spans 16 amino acids. Germline assignment: CDR1 SEHNR and CDR2 FQNEAQ (reference sequence). V dropped 5 bases and J dropped 2 bases, with 13 bases sitting between them. This chain's CDR3 is CASSLFDLPGANVLTF. In nucleotides, the CDR3 is TGTGCCAGCAGCCTTTTCGACTTGCCTGGGGCCAACGTCCTGACTTTC.

The V gene is TRBV5-1, the J gene TRBJ2-5, with D possibly TRBD1 on 5 matching bases. Germline loops: CDR1 SGHRS, CDR2 YFSETQ. The CDR3 is 14 amino acids. Trimming removed 2 bases from V and 5 bases from J, with 13 bases in between. CDR3 region: CASSFEKGVETQYF. The CDR3, as DNA: TGCGCCAGCAGCTTCGAAAAAGGGGTGGAGACCCAGTACTTC.

The chain carries TRBV7-2 and TRBJ2-7; no firm D call. Germline V gene data show CDR1 as SGHTA and CDR2 as FQGNSA. Trimming pared 4 bases from V and 0 bases from J, leaving 13 bases between. The CDR3 has 15 amino acids. CDR3 amino acids: CASSSRTFYSYEQYF. CDR3 bases: TGTGCCAGCAGCTCACGAACTTTCTACTCCTACGAGCAGTACTTC.